The following is a T cell receptor beta chain sequence with its context. CD8 cells classed as naive were CD45RO-negative and positively selected for CCR7, excluding terminally differentiated effector memory CD45RA+ cells. The CDR3 consists of 14 residues. Germline CDR1 is MGHRA and CDR2 is YSYEKL. The V end lost 2 bases, the J end lost 2 bases, and 8 bases lay between the germline ends. The sample is drawn from a study of shared clonotypes between healthy human individuals. Measured with immunoSEQ multiplex PCR; TCRdb has only the in-frame clones, and not every one. The data show about 680,000 clones, under 95% seen once.

Sequences were obtained from naive CD8+ T cells sorted from blood. The clonotype originates from a man aged 25-45 years in good health. This chain connects TRBV4-1 to TRBJ2-3; D is ambiguous. Here the CDR3 reads CASSQFGPTDTQYF. The CDR3 DNA follows: TGCGCCAGCAGCCAATTCGGGCCCACAGATACGCAGTATTTT.